The 14 T cell receptor beta chains below all came from one sample that was sequenced in a study of STAT5B mutations in CD4+ large granular lymphocyte leukemia. Generated by immunoSEQ multiplex PCR, the TCRdb table keeps only in-frame clones and is missing some. The data show tens of thousands of clones, roughly 80% seen once. Sequenced material: CD4+ T cells from blood buffy coats. Every receptor here comes from a human donor in good health.

V is TRBV6-5 and J is TRBJ2-2, with D tentatively TRBD2 (5 bases). The CDR3 spans 15 residues. V lost 6 bases and J 4 bases, leaving 15 bases between the germline ends. The germline V gene has CDR1 MNHEY and CDR2 SVGAGI. The CDR3 DNA reads TGTGCCAGCAGCACTGCAAGCGGAAGCACCGGGGAGCTGTTTTTT. This gives the protein CASSTASGSTGELFF.

This clone was detected a few times. The chain carries TRBV28 and TRBJ1-5; D is ambiguous. The germline V gene encodes CDR1 MDHEN and CDR2 SYDVKM. The CDR3 is 12 residues long. V lost 5 bases, J lost 6 bases, and 8 bases lay in between. CDR3 loop: CASSDEPQPQHF. In DNA, the CDR3 is TGTGCCAGCAGTGACGAGCCTCAGCCCCAGCATTTT. The full variable domain, in which reference TRBV28 and TRBJ1-5 provide the parts outside the CDR3, is DVKVTQSSRYLVKRTGEKVFLECVQDMDHENMFWYRQDPGLGLRLIYFSYDVKMKEKGDIPEGYSVSREKKERFSLILESASTNQTSMYLCASSDEPQPQHFGDGTRLSIL.

V and J are TRBV5-4 and TRBJ2-3; 12 bases fit TRBD2. Trimming took 4 bases from V and 2 from J; bases not matched to a gene: 5. The CDR3 sequence is 16 residues long. Germline CDR1 SGHNT, CDR2 YYREEE (reference sequence). In DNA, the CDR3 is TGTGCCAGCAGCCGGACTAGCGGGACTTCCACAGATACGCAGTATTTT. Its translation is CASSRTSGTSTDTQYF.

V is TRBV5-4 and J is TRBJ2-1; no clear D. From germline, CDR1 is SGHNT and CDR2 YYREEE (reference sequence). The CDR3 extends over 16 amino acids. V lost 2 bases, J lost 1 base, and 13 bases lay in between. This CDR3 reads CASSLMGTGSYNEQFF. The CDR3 DNA follows: TGTGCCAGCAGCTTAATGGGAACGGGTTCCTACAATGAGCAGTTCTTC. Full variable domain (remainder filled in from reference TRBV5-4 and TRBJ2-1): ETGVTQSPTHLIKTRGQQVTLRCSSQSGHNTVSWYQQALGQGPQFIFQYYREEENGRGNFPPRFSGLQFPNYSSELNVNALELDDSALYLCASSLMGTGSYNEQFFGPGTRLTVL.

The V gene is TRBV15, the J gene TRBJ1-2, with D perhaps TRBD1 (6 bases). Germline CDR1 and CDR2: LNHNV and YYDKDF (reference sequence). Trimming took 0 bases from V and 0 from J, leaving 8 bases between them. The CDR3 consists of 15 residues. CDR3 residues: CATSREQGTNYGYTF. In DNA, the CDR3 is TGTGCCACCAGCAGAGAACAGGGCACTAACTATGGCTACACCTTC.

The gene calls are TRBV7-2 and TRBJ2-1; possible D gene TRBD2, 6 bases. CDR3 length: 14 residues. The germline V and J ends were trimmed by 6 bases and 7 bases, with 16 bases remaining between them. Germline V CDR1 and CDR2: SGHTA, FQGNSA. CDR3 DNA sequence: TGTGCCAGCAGGCCGACTTGGAGGGTGAATGAGCAGTTCTTC. Amino acids: CASRPTWRVNEQFF.

This chain links TRBV28 with TRBJ2-5; D not certain. V lost 5 bases and J 0 bases, leaving 10 bases between the germline ends. The germline V gene encodes CDR1 MDHEN and CDR2 SYDVKM. The CDR3 runs 14 residues. The CDR3 sequence is CASSQDPYQETQYF. The CDR3 coding sequence is TGTGCCAGCAGTCAGGACCCGTACCAAGAGACCCAGTACTTC.

In this sample, this clone turned up once. The genes are TRBV27 and TRBJ2-3; tentatively, D is TRBD1 (11 bases). CDR3 size: 19 residues. V lost 3 bases and J 2 bases, leaving 24 bases between the germline ends. Germline values: CDR1 MNHEY, CDR2 SMNVEV (reference sequence). CDR3 bases: TGTGCCAGCAGTTTGGACAGGGGGCGGCTAGCGGGAGCCACAGATACGCAGTATTTT. Protein product: CASSLDRGRLAGATDTQYF.

CDR3 protein: CASRGAGNFNYGYTF. The CDR3 DNA is TGTGCCAGCAGGGGGGCGGGAAACTTTAACTATGGCTACACCTTC. This rearrangement joins TRBV27 to TRBJ1-2, with D possibly TRBD1 on 6 matching bases. The length of the CDR3 is 15 residues. The germline gives CDR1 MNHEY, CDR2 SMNVEV (reference sequence). Trimming stripped 6 bases from V and 1 base from J, with 15 bases between.

This clone occurred a few times. The genes are TRBV7-9 and TRBJ1-2; 8 nucleotides agree with TRBD1. The junction had 4 bases not matched to a gene; V was cut back by 2 bases and J by 8 bases. The CDR3 length is 13 residues. Germline V CDR1 and CDR2: SEHNR, FQNEAQ (reference sequence). The CDR3 loop reads CASSLQGAGGYTF. Here the CDR3 DNA reads TGTGCCAGCAGCTTACAGGGGGCTGGAGGCTACACCTTC.

This sequence joins TRBV10-3 and TRBJ2-3; unclear D gene. Trimming left V 2 bases short and J 4 bases short, with 16 bases between. CDR1 is ENHRY and CDR2 is SYGVKD in the germline V gene. This CDR3 has 16 residues. DNA of the CDR3: TGTGCCATCAGTGAGGAGGAGTTCGCGTTGGCAGATACGCAGTATTTT. It translates to CAISEEEFALADTQYF.

The V call is TRBV28, the J call TRBJ2-3, with TRBD2 matching 12 bases. Germline V gene sequence: CDR1 MDHEN, CDR2 SYDVKM. The ends lost 7 bases at V and 6 bases at J; junction bases unmatched: 5. There are 14 residues in the CDR3. The CDR3 DNA follows: TGTGCCAGCACTAGCGGGAGGGCCGGGGATACGCAGTATTTT. Its translation is CASTSGRAGDTQYF. Full variable domain (outside the CDR3, taken from reference TRBV28 and TRBJ2-3): DVKVTQSSRYLVKRTGEKVFLECVQDMDHENMFWYRQDPGLGLRLIYFSYDVKMKEKGDIPEGYSVSREKKERFSLILESASTNQTSMYLCASTSGRAGDTQYFGPGTRLTVL.

The rearrangement uses TRBV11-3 and TRBJ1-1; tentative D call: TRBD1 (6 bases). Trimming removed 10 bases at V and 8 bases at J, with 17 bases between. The germline V gene encodes CDR1 SGHNT and CDR2 YENEEA. CDR3 size: 12 residues. CDR3: CATEDRTEEAFF. DNA of the CDR3: TGTGCCACCGAAGACCGGACAGAAGAAGCTTTCTTT.

This clone was seen only once. V gene TRBV6-5 combines with J gene TRBJ1-1, with a tentative D call TRBD1 (5 bases). V was pared by 0 bases and J by 4 bases, with 12 bases between. The germline V gene encodes CDR1 MNHEY and CDR2 SVGAGI. This CDR3 is 15 amino acids long. CDR3 coding DNA: TGTGCCAGCAGTTACTCTATGCAGGGCGCCACTGAAGCTTTCTTT. Amino acids: CASSYSMQGATEAFF.